This T cell receptor beta chain was sequenced in a study of T cell repertoires in cytomegalovirus infection. Study-level information: Indicated by public TCR beta signatures were CMV infection and matching HLA type. General study results and limits: HLA-C-restricted CMV clonotypes gave the most frequent clonotype in two of eight donors. Cumulative frequency (of public TCR beta family members) identified carriers of CMV plus the relevant HLA.

TCRdb analysed the reads with MiXCR anew, one entry per CDR3 protein. The table records 490,000 or so distinct CDR3 sequences, around 11% of them present only once. CDR1 and CDR2 (germline): SEHNR, FQNEAQ (reference sequence). The V end was cut by 3 bases, the J end by 5 bases, with 22 bases between. The CDR3 contains 17 residues. This clonotype was found many times. Antigen: not known. The specimen sequenced was PBMCs. This sequence joins TRBV7-9 and TRBJ1-2, with D maybe TRBD1 (6 bases). The TCR was taken from a human donor in good health (CMV status not recorded). Some clones in this sample may be carry-over from other donors' samples. In nucleotides, the CDR3 is TGTGCCAGCAGCTTGCCCCAGGGACACCTAAACCGATATGGCTACACCTTC. Amino acid sequence: CASSLPQGHLNRYGYTF.